This TCR beta chain was recorded in a study of cytomegalovirus exposure and HLA in healthy donors. 60 Vbeta and 13 Jbeta primers were used in PCR. Data came from immunoSEQ multiplex PCR; TCRdb stores just in-frame clones and leaves some out. The sample records about 180,000 clones, about three quarters being singletons. The material sequenced was PBMCs. The sequence was collected from a man aged 18 to 35 in good health and CMV-seronegative.

CDR3 sequence: CASSPARLATYEQYF. Here the CDR3 DNA reads TGTGCCAGCAGTCCCGCGAGACTAGCTACCTACGAGCAGTACTTC. The chain uses TRBV11-1 and TRBJ2-7, with 7 bases aligning to TRBD2. Losses at the gene ends were 6 bases for V and 2 bases for J; bases not matched to a gene: 10. Germline CDR1 and CDR2: SGHAT and FQDESV (reference sequence). The CDR3 runs to 15 residues.